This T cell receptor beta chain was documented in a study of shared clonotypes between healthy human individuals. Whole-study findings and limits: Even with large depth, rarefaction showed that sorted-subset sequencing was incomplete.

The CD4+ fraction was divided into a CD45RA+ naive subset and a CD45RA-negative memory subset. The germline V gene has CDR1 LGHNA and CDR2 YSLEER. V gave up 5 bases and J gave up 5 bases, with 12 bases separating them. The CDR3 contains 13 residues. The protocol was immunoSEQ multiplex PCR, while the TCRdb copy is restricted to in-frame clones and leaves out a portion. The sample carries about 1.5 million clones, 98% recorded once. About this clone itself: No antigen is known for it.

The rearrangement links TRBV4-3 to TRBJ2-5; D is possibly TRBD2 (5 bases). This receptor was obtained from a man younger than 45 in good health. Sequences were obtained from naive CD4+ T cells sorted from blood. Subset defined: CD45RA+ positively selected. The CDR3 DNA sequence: TGCGCCAGCAGCTCCCGCCGGGGTGAGACCCAGTACTTC. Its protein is CASSSRRGETQYF.